The next 18 T cell receptor beta chains were all read from a single sample in a study of CD8+CD57+ T cells in acquired aplastic anemia. Profiles of TCR beta VDJ and CDR3 were generated from a genomic DNA template. TCRdb processed the reads anew with MiXCR; each CDR3 protein has one entry. The data contain roughly 500,000 distinct CDR3 sequences, approximately 32% of them singletons. The sequenced patients had an expansion of CD8+CD57+ cells seen by flow cytometry. The specimen was sorted CD4+, CD8+, or CD8+CD57+ T cells (not recorded which) from PBMCs. The receptor set was obtained from a human donor with aplastic anemia.

This clonotype appeared a few times. This rearrangement joins TRBV12-3 or TRBV12-4 to TRBJ2-3; D uncertain. V gave up 2 bases and J gave up 4 bases, with 7 bases separating them. This CDR3 contains 13 residues. The CDR3 bases are TGTGCCAGCAGTTTACAGGTGTCAGATACGCAGTATTTT. Amino acid sequence: CASSLQVSDTQYF.

This clonotype was detected ten times or more. The rearrangement links TRBV20-1 to TRBJ1-1; D is unclear. This CDR3 comprises 14 residues. Per germline, CDR1 DFQATT and CDR2 SNEGSKA (reference sequence). Trimming stripped 3 bases from V and 3 bases from J, with 14 bases between. The CDR3 nucleotides are TGCAGTGCTAGGGCATCCACGTGGTACACTGAAGCTTTCTTT. Protein: CSARASTWYTEAFF.

This clonotype was counted between two and nine times. The chain carries TRBV5-6 and TRBJ1-5; D is undetermined. Germline CDR1 and CDR2: SGHDT and YYEEEE. The V and J ends lost 1 base and 6 bases respectively, with 14 bases between them. CDR3 length: 15 amino acids. In nucleotides, the CDR3 is TGTGCCAGCAGCTTGAGACGGAGGGCGGCTCAGCCCCAGCATTTT. It yields the protein CASSLRRRAAQPQHF.

The V and J genes are TRBV19 and TRBJ1-6; TRBD1 is a possible D gene (6 bases). Per the germline V gene, CDR1 is LNHDA and CDR2 is SQIVND (reference sequence). The V end lost 11 bases, the J end lost 7 bases, and 21 bases lay between the germline ends. The CDR3 sequence is 15 residues long. This CDR3 is CACREGGRDNSPLHF. The CDR3, as DNA: TGTGCCTGCCGAGAGGGGGGCAGGGACAATTCACCCCTCCACTTT.

V gene TRBV20-1 combines with J gene TRBJ1-6; weak D call: TRBD1 (5 bases). Trimming cost V 0 bases and J 7 bases, with 16 bases left between them. The CDR3 has 16 amino acids. Germline V gene sequence: CDR1 DFQATT, CDR2 SNEGSKA (reference sequence). The CDR3 DNA is TGCAGTGCTAGAGATCTCGGTGGGGGGAGAAATTCACCCCTCCACTTT. Its translation is CSARDLGGGRNSPLHF.

This clonotype has only a few counts. V is TRBV2 and J is TRBJ2-2; D is perhaps TRBD1 or TRBD2 (6 bases each). This CDR3 is built from 15 residues. Trimming cost V 7 bases and J 0 bases, with 12 bases left between them. Germline CDR1 reads SNHLY; CDR2 reads FYNNEI. The CDR3 loop is CASTRGGPNTGELFF. In nucleotides, the CDR3 is TGTGCCAGCACCCGTGGGGGGCCGAACACCGGGGAGCTGTTTTTT.

This clonotype was picked up many times. The rearrangement joins TRBV7-9 to TRBJ1-5; 9 bases fit TRBD1. The CDR3 loop spans 17 amino acids. V lost 2 bases, J lost 5 bases, and 10 bases stayed unmatched. CDR1 is SEHNR and CDR2 is FQNEAQ in the germline V gene (reference sequence). CDR3 DNA sequence: TGTGCCAGCAGCTTATGGAGGGGACAGGGATCGGATCAGCCCCAGCATTTT. It specifies CASSLWRGQGSDQPQHF. Complete variable domain (other parts from reference TRBV7-9 and TRBJ1-5): DTGVSQNPRHKITKRGQNVTFRCDPISEHNRLYWYRQTLGQGPEFLTYFQNEAQLEKSRLLSDRFSAERPKGSFSTLEIQRTEQGDSAMYLCASSLWRGQGSDQPQHFGDGTRLSIL.

This clonotype has a handful of counts. The rearrangement links TRBV7-3 to TRBJ2-7; maybe TRBD1 (6 bases). Looked up from germline, CDR1 is SGHTA and CDR2 is FQGTGA. V dropped 7 bases and J dropped 5 bases, with 15 bases sitting between them. The CDR3 is made up of 13 amino acids. The CDR3 region has the DNA TGTGCCAGCATCTCTGGACAGAATGACGAGCAGTACTTC. Translation: CASISGQNDEQYF. The full variable domain, in which reference TRBV7-3 and TRBJ2-7 provide the parts outside the CDR3, is GAGVSQTPSNKVTEKGKYVELRCDPISGHTALYWYRQSLGQGPEFLIYFQGTGAADDSGLPNDRFFAVRPEGSVSTLKIQRTERGDSAVYLCASISGQNDEQYFGPGTRLTVT.

This clonotype has at least ten counts. The chain is built from TRBV10-3 and TRBJ2-7; no firm D call. CDR3 length equals 14 residues. CDR1 and CDR2 (germline): ENHRY, SYGVKD. Trimming removed 3 bases from V and 5 bases from J, with 14 bases in between. The DNA for the CDR3 is TGTGCCATCAGTGAAAGTCTGGGATACGACGAGCAGTACTTC. Translation gives CAISESLGYDEQYF.

At least ten counts were recorded for this clonotype. The chain employs TRBV19 and TRBJ1-1; no firm D call. The CDR3 totals 13 residues. Germline V gene data show CDR1 as LNHDA and CDR2 as SQIVND (reference sequence). With 7 bases removed from V and 3 bases from J, the gap between germline ends came to 12 bases. This CDR3 is CASIARGDTEAFF. CDR3 in DNA: TGTGCCAGTATAGCCCGAGGCGACACTGAAGCTTTCTTT.

The sample holds many counts of this clonotype. This chain connects TRBV6-1 to TRBJ1-6, with D maybe TRBD1 (6 bases). Trimming took off 6 bases at V and 11 bases at J, with 14 bases between the two ends. The germline CDR1 and CDR2 sequences are MNHNS and SASEGT. This CDR3 region has 13 residues. CDR3 loop: CASRAGDIAPLHF. The CDR3 DNA follows: TGTGCCAGCAGGGCAGGGGATATTGCACCCCTCCACTTT.

This clonotype was picked up a small number of times. V is TRBV11-3 and J is TRBJ2-2; D perhaps matches TRBD2 (6 bases). Germline V gene lookup returns CDR1 SGHNT and CDR2 YENEEA. CDR3 size: 15 residues. V was shortened by 2 bases and J by 7 bases, with 14 bases between the two germline ends. The CDR3 protein is CASSLPASDGGELFF. In DNA, the CDR3 is TGTGCCAGCAGCTTACCGGCTAGCGATGGCGGGGAGCTGTTTTTT.

The V gene is TRBV5-6, the J gene TRBJ1-6; D may be TRBD1 (6 bases). Trimming left V 1 base short and J 10 bases short, with 12 bases between. The length of the CDR3 is 14 residues. CDR1 and CDR2 (germline): SGHDT, YYEEEE. The CDR3 protein is CASSLFPGESPLHF. Here the CDR3 DNA reads TGTGCCAGCAGCTTGTTCCCAGGGGAGTCACCCCTCCACTTT. The variable domain in full, with the rest retrieved from reference TRBV5-6 and TRBJ1-6, is DAGVTQSPTHLIKTRGQQVTLRCSPKSGHDTVSWYQQALGQGPQFIFQYYEEEERQRGNFPDRFSGHQFPNYSSELNVNALLLGDSALYLCASSLFPGESPLHFGNGTRLTVT.

This rearrangement joins TRBV12-3 or TRBV12-4 to TRBJ1-2; D possibly corresponds to TRBD1 (6 bases). This CDR3 is 16 amino acids long. V was pared by 7 bases and J by 0 bases, with 18 bases between. The CDR3: CASNWGAPGANYGYTF. CDR3 DNA: TGTGCCAGCAACTGGGGGGCGCCGGGGGCTAACTATGGCTACACCTTC.

This rearrangement joins TRBV7-2 to TRBJ2-7; maybe TRBD2 (6 bases). CDR1 SGHTA and CDR2 FQGNSA come from the germline V gene. Trimming took 6 bases from V and 2 from J, leaving 14 bases between them. The CDR3 consists of 14 residues. The CDR3, as DNA: TGTGCCAGCAGTTATTCGGGAGTAGCCTACGAGCAGTACTTC. Its protein is CASSYSGVAYEQYF.

This clonotype was recorded at least ten times. This chain links TRBV25-1 with TRBJ2-1, with 11 bases lining up with TRBD1. Trimming at V came to 5 bases and at J to 7 bases, leaving 7 bases not matched to a gene. The CDR3 totals 15 residues. CDR1 and CDR2 (germline): MGHDK, SYGVNS. CDR3: CASSWTGGNYNEQFF. DNA of the CDR3: TGTGCCAGCAGTTGGACAGGGGGCAACTATAATGAGCAGTTCTTC.

This CDR3 is CSARDSPLNSPLHF. As DNA, the CDR3 is TGCAGTGCTAGAGATTCACCTTTAAATTCACCCCTCCACTTT. The chain has TRBV20-1 and TRBJ1-6, with D unresolved. Germline V gene data show CDR1 as DFQATT and CDR2 as SNEGSKA (reference sequence). CDR3 size: 14 residues. Between the trimmed V and J ends, which lost 0 bases and 7 bases, there was a span of 10 bases.

This rearrangement joins TRBV2 to TRBJ1-2; D perhaps matches TRBD1 (6 bases). The CDR3 extends over 14 amino acids. Germline V gene lookup returns CDR1 SNHLY and CDR2 FYNNEI. The V end lost 5 bases, the J end lost 8 bases, and 18 bases lay between the germline ends. CDR3 coding DNA: TGTGCCAGCAGTTTAGGGGGGGGGGCAGGGGGCTACACCTTC. Translation: CASSLGGGAGGYTF.